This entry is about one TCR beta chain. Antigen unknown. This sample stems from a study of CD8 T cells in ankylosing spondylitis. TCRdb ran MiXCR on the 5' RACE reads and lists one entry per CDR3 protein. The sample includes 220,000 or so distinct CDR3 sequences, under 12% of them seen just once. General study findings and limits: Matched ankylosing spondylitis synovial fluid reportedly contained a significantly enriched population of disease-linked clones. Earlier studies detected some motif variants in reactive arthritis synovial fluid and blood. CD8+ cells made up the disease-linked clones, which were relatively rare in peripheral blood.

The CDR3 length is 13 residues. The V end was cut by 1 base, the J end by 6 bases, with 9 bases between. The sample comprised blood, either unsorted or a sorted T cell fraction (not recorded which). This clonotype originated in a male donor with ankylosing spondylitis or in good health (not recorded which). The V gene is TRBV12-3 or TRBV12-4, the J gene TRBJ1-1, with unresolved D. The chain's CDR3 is CASSLDVRAEAFF. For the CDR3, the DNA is TGTGCCAGCAGTTTAGACGTTAGGGCTGAAGCTTTCTTT.